This T cell receptor (beta chain) was obtained from a study of OX40 agonist ivuxolimab in advanced cancers. Overall study context: It was permissible to have had prior anti-PD-1, anti-PD-L1 or anti-CTLA-4 therapy, and under 45% had some.

This clone was observed a handful of times. The CDR3 length is 13 residues. From germline, CDR1 is MGHRA and CDR2 YSYEKL. V lost 5 bases to trimming and J lost 6 bases, with 12 bases between them. Assay: immunoSEQ multiplex PCR; the TCRdb copy retains only in-frame clones and omits some. The table records roughly 49,000 clones, roughly nine tenths of them present only once. The sequence was obtained from an adult with an advanced solid tumor such as melanoma, head and neck, liver or kidney cancer. The rearrangement links TRBV4-1 to TRBJ2-3; D remains ambiguous. Here the sequenced sample was CD4+ or CD8+ T cells sorted from blood, taken in a trial of the OX40 agonist ivuxolimab. Here the CDR3 DNA reads TGCGCCAGCAGCAAGTTATTCGGTGATACGCAGTATTTT. It specifies CASSKLFGDTQYF.